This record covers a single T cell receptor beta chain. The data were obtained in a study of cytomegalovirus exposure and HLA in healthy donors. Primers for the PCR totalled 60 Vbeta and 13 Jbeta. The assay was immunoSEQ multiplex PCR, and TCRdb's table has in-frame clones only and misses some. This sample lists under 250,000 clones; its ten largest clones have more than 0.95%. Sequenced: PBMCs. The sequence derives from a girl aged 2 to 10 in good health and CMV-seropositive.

CDR3 amino acids: CASSLDLEGPEAFF. Here the CDR3 DNA reads TGTGCCAGCAGCTTAGATCTGGAGGGCCCTGAAGCTTTCTTT. The chain has TRBV11-2 and TRBJ1-1; no firm D call. Germline loops: CDR1 SGHAT, CDR2 FQNNGV. V shed 0 bases and J shed 6 bases, with 11 bases lying between them. The CDR3 has 14 amino acids.